The following is a TCR beta chain sequence with its context. V lost 3 bases and J 0 bases, leaving 9 bases between the germline ends. CDR1 LNHDA and CDR2 SQIVND come from the germline V gene (reference sequence). The CDR3 is made up of 14 amino acids. Profiling relied on immunoSEQ multiplex PCR, and the TCRdb table lists in-frame clones only, not all of them. The table has about 220,000 clones, 75% to 90% seen once. These data originate in a study of blood T cell repertoires in COVID-19. Sequences were obtained from PBMCs or T cells enriched from blood (not recorded which). This clonotype originated in a woman aged 18 to 35 in a cohort exposed to, infected with or recovered from COVID-19 (not recorded which). The chain has TRBV19 and TRBJ2-7; D is ambiguous. Written as DNA, the CDR3 is TGTGCCAGTAGTATGGTGTACAGCTCCTACGAGCAGTACTTC. Translating it yields CASSMVYSSYEQYF.